The 15 T cell receptor beta chains below come from one sample, sequenced in a study of shared clonotypes between healthy human individuals (TCRdb year 2020). The receptor library was made with the immunoSEQ multiplex PCR assay. TCRdb stores this immuneACCESS table with in-frame sequences only. Part of the clones is absent; in the studies checked, under half of the shortfall reflects unresolved V genes, and no reason is known for the rest. Within this sample are approximately 2,300,000 clones, with roughly 92% of them counted one time only. Approximately 0.4% of the sample goes to the ten largest clones. Sequenced input: naive CD4+ T cells from PBMCs. The cell subset or site label here, explained by the study, means: CD45RA+ positively selected. The receptors stem from a man between 18 and 29 years old in good health. Some clones in this sample may be carry-over from other donors' samples.

This chain connects TRBV10-3 to TRBJ1-1; 8 bases match TRBD1. Germline CDR1 ENHRY, CDR2 SYGVKD. J was trimmed by 4 bases and V by 6 bases; bases with no gene match: 7. The CDR3 loop spans 14 amino acids. CDR3 coding DNA: TGTGCCATCAGCCGACAGGGGCCGGTCACTGAAGCTTTCTTT. It encodes CAISRQGPVTEAFF.

This clone is a singleton in its sample. The V and J genes are TRBV30 and TRBJ1-2, with D unclear. Germline values: CDR1 GTSNPN, CDR2 SVGIG (reference sequence). CDR3 length: 13 amino acids. V was cut by 7 bases and J by 1 base, with 13 bases left in between. The chain's CDR3 is CALETGSNYGYTF. CDR3 sequence (DNA): TGTGCCTTAGAAACGGGCAGTAACTATGGCTACACCTTC.

The genes are TRBV19 and TRBJ2-4, with 10 bases aligning to TRBD1. Unmatched junction bases numbered 7, after V lost 10 bases and J lost 7 bases. Germline CDR1 and CDR2: LNHDA and SQIVND (reference sequence). The CDR3 runs 13 residues. CDR3 sequence (DNA): TGTGCCACCCTAGGACAGGGGGGCAACATTCAGTACTTC. Translation gives CATLGQGGNIQYF.

V usage is TRBV28 and J usage is TRBJ1-2; D remains ambiguous. The V gene lost 8 bases and the J gene lost 0 bases, with 13 bases spanning the gap. The CDR3 loop spans 14 amino acids. Germline CDR1 is MDHEN and CDR2 is SYDVKM. CDR3 coding DNA: TGTGCCAGCGCCATCAGTCAAGCTAACTATGGCTACACCTTC. It translates to CASAISQANYGYTF.

With respect to this clone: Other DNA sequences from this sample encode an identical CDR3 as well. The rearrangement links TRBV7-2 to TRBJ2-7; no firm D call. The CDR3 is made up of 12 amino acids. Germline-derived CDR1 and CDR2 are SGHTA and FQGNSA. With 1 base removed from V and 4 bases from J, the gap between germline ends came to 5 bases. The CDR3 spells CASSLVTYEQYF. The CDR3, as DNA: TGTGCCAGCAGCTTAGTGACGTACGAGCAGTACTTC.

This chain uses TRBV6-1 with TRBJ1-2, with a weak D call TRBD1 (5 bases). The CDR3 loop spans 15 amino acids. CDR1 and CDR2 from the germline V gene are MNHNS and SASEGT. The germline V and J ends were trimmed by 5 bases and 1 base, with 14 bases remaining between them. CDR3 protein: CASSTRDGYNYGYTF. In nucleotides, the CDR3 is TGTGCCAGCAGTACTAGGGACGGATATAACTATGGCTACACCTTC.

Points on this clone: The sample contains more than one DNA sequence encoding this CDR3. The rearrangement joins TRBV5-1 to TRBJ2-1; possible D gene TRBD2, 7 bases. Per germline, CDR1 SGHRS and CDR2 YFSETQ. Trimming stripped 1 base from V and 4 bases from J, with 12 bases between. The CDR3 runs 15 residues. This CDR3 reads CASSLPSGTYNEQFF. The CDR3 DNA reads as TGCGCCAGCAGCTTGCCCAGCGGGACATACAATGAGCAGTTCTTC.

The rearrangement joins TRBV6-5 to TRBJ1-1; no firm D call. Trimming cost V 7 bases and J 3 bases, with 12 bases left between them. The germline gives CDR1 MNHEY, CDR2 SVGAGI. The CDR3 is 13 residues long. CDR3 loop: CASTPREDTEAFF. The CDR3 nucleotides are TGTGCCAGCACTCCAAGAGAGGACACTGAAGCTTTCTTT.

The V and J genes are TRBV5-1 and TRBJ1-2; weak D call: TRBD1 (5 bases). The V end lost 0 bases, the J end lost 1 base, and 10 bases lay between the germline ends. Per the germline V gene, CDR1 is SGHRS and CDR2 is YFSETQ. CDR3 size: 15 residues. CDR3 sequence (DNA): TGCGCCAGCAGCTTGGAGGCCAGGGTTAACTATGGCTACACCTTC. Translating gives CASSLEARVNYGYTF.

The chain employs TRBV6-5 and TRBJ1-1, with TRBD1 as a possible D gene (6 bases). CDR1 is MNHEY, CDR2 SVGAGI, per germline. V gave up 6 bases and J gave up 3 bases, with 14 bases separating them. This CDR3 region has 14 residues. As DNA, the CDR3 is TGTGCCAGCAGCCGACGGACAGTGGACACTGAAGCTTTCTTT. Amino acid sequence: CASSRRTVDTEAFF.

The chain uses TRBV7-2 and TRBJ1-2; D might be TRBD1 (5 bases). The V gene's germline CDR1 is SGHTA and CDR2 FQGNSA. This CDR3 comprises 14 residues. With 4 bases removed from V and 4 bases from J, the gap between germline ends came to 13 bases. The CDR3 region is CASSWDGSAYGYTF. The DNA for the CDR3 is TGTGCCAGCAGCTGGGACGGATCTGCCTATGGCTACACCTTC.

J is TRBJ2-7 and V is TRBV6-5; no clear D gene. The CDR3 totals 13 residues. Germline V lookup: CDR1 MNHEY, CDR2 SVGAGI. The V gene lost 6 bases and the J gene lost 6 bases, with 15 bases spanning the gap. The CDR3 is CASSRPSPGEQYF. CDR3 bases: TGTGCCAGCAGCCGCCCAAGTCCGGGCGAGCAGTACTTC.

This chain joins TRBV28 and TRBJ2-7, with TRBD1 matching over 8 bases. This CDR3 has 15 amino acids. Germline CDR1 reads MDHEN; CDR2 reads SYDVKM. With V trimmed by 2 bases and J by 9 bases, 12 bases remained unmatched. The CDR3 protein is CASSLHPGQETLQYF. In nucleotides, the CDR3 is TGTGCCAGCAGTTTACATCCGGGACAGGAGACACTGCAGTACTTC.

J is TRBJ2-3 and V is TRBV29-1, with 12 bases fitting TRBD2. The CDR3 has 18 amino acids. Germline values: CDR1 SQVTM, CDR2 ANQGSEA. Trimming removed 4 bases from V and 8 bases from J; junction bases left unmatched: 19. The CDR3 DNA sequence: TGCAGCGTTGCCTCTAGCGGGAGGGCCTGGGTCTCCCAAGGTACGCAGTATTTT. This codes for CSVASSGRAWVSQGTQYF.

This chain joins TRBV30 and TRBJ1-5, with D unresolved. CDR1 and CDR2 (germline): GTSNPN, SVGIG (reference sequence). The CDR3 is 13 amino acids. The germline V and J ends were trimmed by 0 bases and 4 bases, with 7 bases remaining between them. In DNA, the CDR3 is TGTGCCTGGAGTGTAGACCCGAATCAGCCCCAGCATTTT. Residues: CAWSVDPNQPQHF.